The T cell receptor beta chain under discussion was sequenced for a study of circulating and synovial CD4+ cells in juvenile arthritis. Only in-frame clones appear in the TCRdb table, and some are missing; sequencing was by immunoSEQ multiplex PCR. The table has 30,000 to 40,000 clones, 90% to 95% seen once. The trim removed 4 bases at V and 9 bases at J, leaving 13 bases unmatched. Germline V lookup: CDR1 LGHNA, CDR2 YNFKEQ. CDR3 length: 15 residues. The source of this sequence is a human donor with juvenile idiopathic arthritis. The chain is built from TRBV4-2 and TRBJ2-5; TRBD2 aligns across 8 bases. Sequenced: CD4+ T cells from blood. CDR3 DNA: TGTGCCAGCAGCCCTACCAGCGGGGGTAGTTTGGCCCAGTACTTC. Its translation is CASSPTSGGSLAQYF.